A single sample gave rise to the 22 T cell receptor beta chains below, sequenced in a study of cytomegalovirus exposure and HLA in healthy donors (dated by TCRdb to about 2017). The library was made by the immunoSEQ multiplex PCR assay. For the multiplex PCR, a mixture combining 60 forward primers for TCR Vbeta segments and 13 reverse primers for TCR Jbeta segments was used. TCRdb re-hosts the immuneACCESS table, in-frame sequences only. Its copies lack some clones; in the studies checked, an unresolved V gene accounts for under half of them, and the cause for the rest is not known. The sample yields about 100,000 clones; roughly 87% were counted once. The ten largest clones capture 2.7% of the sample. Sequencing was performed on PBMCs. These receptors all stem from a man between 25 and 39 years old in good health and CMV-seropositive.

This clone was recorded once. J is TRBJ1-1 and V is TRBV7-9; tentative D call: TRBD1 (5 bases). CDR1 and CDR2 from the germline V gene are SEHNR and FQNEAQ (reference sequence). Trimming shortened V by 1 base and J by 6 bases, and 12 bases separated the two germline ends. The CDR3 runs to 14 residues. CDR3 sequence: CASSLEGLGSEAFF. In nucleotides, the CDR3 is TGTGCCAGCAGCTTAGAGGGGCTTGGGTCTGAAGCTTTCTTT.

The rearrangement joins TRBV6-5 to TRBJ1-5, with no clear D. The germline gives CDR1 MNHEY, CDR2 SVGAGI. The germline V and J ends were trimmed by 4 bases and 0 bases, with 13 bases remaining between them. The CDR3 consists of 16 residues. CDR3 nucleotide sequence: TGTGCCAGCAGTTCCCGACCGGGAGATAGCAATCAGCCCCAGCATTTT. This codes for CASSSRPGDSNQPQHF.

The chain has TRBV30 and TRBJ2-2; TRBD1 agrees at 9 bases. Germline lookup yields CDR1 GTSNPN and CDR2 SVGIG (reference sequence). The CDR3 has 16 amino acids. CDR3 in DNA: TGTGCGGGTGTCCCGGGACAGGGCTTGGGCACCGGGGAGCTGTTTTTT. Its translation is CAGVPGQGLGTGELFF.

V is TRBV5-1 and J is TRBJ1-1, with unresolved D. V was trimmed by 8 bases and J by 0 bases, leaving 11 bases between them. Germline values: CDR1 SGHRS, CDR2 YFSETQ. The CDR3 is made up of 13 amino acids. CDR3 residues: CASKQQLNTEAFF. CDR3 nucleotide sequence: TGCGCCAGTAAACAGCAGTTGAACACTGAAGCTTTCTTT.

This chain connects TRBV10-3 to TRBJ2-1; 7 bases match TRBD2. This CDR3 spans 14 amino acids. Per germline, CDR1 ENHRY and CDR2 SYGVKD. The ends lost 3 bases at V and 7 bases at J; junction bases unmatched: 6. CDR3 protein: CAISDEGRGNEQFF. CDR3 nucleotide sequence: TGTGCCATCAGTGATGAGGGGCGGGGGAATGAGCAGTTCTTC.

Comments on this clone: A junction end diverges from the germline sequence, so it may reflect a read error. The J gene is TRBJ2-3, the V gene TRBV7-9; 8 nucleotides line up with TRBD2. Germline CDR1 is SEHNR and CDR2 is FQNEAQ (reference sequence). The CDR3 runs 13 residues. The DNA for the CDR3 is TGTTCCAGCAGCCCGGGGGGGGCAGATACGCAGTATTTT. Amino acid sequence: CSSSPGGADTQYF.

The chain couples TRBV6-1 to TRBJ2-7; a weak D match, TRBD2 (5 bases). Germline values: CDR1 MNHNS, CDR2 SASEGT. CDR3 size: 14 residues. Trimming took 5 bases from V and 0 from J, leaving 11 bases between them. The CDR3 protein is CASSPYRDSYEQYF. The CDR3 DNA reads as TGTGCCAGCAGTCCCTACCGGGACTCCTACGAGCAGTACTTC.

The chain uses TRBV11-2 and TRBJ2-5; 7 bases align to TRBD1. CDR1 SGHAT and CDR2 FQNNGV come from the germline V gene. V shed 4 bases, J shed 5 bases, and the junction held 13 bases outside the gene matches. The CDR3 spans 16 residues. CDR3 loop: CASSYQRRGRLETQYF. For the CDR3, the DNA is TGTGCCAGCAGCTATCAAAGAAGGGGGCGCTTGGAGACCCAGTACTTC.

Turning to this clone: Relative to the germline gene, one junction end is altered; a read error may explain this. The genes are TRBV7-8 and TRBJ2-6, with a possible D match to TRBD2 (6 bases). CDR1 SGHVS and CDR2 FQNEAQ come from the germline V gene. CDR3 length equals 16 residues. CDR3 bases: TGTGCCAGCACCGCCGCGGGGCAATCTGGGGCCAACGGCCTGACTTTC. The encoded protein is CASTAAGQSGANGLTF.

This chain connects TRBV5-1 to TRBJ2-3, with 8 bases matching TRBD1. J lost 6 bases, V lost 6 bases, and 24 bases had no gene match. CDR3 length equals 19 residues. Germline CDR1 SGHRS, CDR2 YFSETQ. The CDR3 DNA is TGCGCCAGCACCACGTCGATTGGGTCCAGGGGGCTATCTCCCGATACGCAGTATTTT. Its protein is CASTTSIGSRGLSPDTQYF. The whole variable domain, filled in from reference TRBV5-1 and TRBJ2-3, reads KAGVTQTPRYLIKTRGQQVTLSCSPISGHRSVSWYQQTPGQGLQFLFEYFSETQRNKGNFPGRFSGRQFSNSRSEMNVSTLELGDSALYLCASTTSIGSRGLSPDTQYFGPGTRLTVL.

CDR3 region: CAIRRGEGDEQFF. The CDR3 nucleotides are TGTGCCATCAGAAGGGGGGAGGGGGATGAGCAGTTCTTC. This chain links TRBV10-3 with TRBJ2-1, with a tentative D call TRBD2 (7 bases). The germline V gene has CDR1 ENHRY and CDR2 SYGVKD. The V end lost 6 bases, the J end lost 8 bases, and 14 bases lay between the germline ends. This CDR3 has 13 residues.

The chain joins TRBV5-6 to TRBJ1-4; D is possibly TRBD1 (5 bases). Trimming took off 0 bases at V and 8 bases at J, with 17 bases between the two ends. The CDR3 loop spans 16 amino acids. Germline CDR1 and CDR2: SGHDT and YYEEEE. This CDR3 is CASSLAGGEVLEKLFF. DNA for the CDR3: TGTGCCAGCAGCTTGGCCGGGGGAGAGGTTTTGGAAAAACTGTTTTTT.

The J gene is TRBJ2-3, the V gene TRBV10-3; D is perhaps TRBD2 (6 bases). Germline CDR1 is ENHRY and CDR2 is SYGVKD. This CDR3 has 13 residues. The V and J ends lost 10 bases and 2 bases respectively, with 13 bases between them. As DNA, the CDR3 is TGTGCCACCGGGCGGGGAAACACAGATACGCAGTATTTT. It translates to CATGRGNTDTQYF.

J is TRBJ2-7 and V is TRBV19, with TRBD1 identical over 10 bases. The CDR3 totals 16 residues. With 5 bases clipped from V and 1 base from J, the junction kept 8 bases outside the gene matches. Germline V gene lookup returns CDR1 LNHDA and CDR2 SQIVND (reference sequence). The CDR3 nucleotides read TGTGCCAGTAGTCCAGGGGGGACAGGGGCATCCTACGAGCAGTACTTC. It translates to CASSPGGTGASYEQYF.

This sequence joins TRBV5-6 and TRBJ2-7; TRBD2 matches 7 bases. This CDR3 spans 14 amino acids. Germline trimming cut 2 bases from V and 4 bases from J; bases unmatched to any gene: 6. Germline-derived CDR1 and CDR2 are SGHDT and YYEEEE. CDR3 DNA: TGTGCCAGCAGCTTCAGACTAGCTGAATACGAGCAGTACTTC. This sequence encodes CASSFRLAEYEQYF.

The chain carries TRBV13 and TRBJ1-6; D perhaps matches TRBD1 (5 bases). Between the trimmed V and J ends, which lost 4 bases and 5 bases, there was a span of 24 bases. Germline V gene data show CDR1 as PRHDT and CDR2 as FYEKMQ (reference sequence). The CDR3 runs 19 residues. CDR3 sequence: CASSSPGTRQIFNNSPLHF. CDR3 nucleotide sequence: TGTGCCAGCAGCTCACCAGGGACTCGACAAATCTTTAATAATTCACCCCTCCACTTT.

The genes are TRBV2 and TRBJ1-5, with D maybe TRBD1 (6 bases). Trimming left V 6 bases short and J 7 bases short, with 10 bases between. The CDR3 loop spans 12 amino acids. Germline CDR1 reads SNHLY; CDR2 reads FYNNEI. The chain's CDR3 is CASRQTGQPQHF. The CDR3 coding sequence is TGTGCCAGCAGGCAGACAGGACAGCCCCAGCATTTT.

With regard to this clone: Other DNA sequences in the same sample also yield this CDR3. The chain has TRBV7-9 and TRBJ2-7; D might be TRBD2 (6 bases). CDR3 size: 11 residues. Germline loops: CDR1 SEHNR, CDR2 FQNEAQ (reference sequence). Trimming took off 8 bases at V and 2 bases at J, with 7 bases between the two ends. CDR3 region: CASGTPYEQYF. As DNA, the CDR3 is TGTGCCAGCGGGACTCCCTACGAGCAGTACTTC.

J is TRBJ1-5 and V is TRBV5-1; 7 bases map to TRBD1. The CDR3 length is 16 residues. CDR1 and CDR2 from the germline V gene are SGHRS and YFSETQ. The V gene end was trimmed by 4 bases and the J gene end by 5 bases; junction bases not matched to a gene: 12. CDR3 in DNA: TGCGCCAGCAGCCCTGGTGACAGGGCGAGGGATCAGCCCCAGCATTTT. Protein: CASSPGDRARDQPQHF.

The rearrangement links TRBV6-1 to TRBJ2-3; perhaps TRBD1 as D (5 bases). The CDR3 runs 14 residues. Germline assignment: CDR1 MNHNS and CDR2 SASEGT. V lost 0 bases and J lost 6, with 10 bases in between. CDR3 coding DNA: TGTGCCAGCAGTGAAGCCGCTCACAGGGATACGCAGTATTTT. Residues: CASSEAAHRDTQYF.

CDR3 sequence: CASSIGSGGEAFF. CDR3 nucleotide sequence: TGTGCCAGTAGTATAGGGTCGGGGGGTGAAGCTTTCTTT. This rearrangement joins TRBV19 to TRBJ1-1, with D perhaps TRBD1 (5 bases). The V and J ends lost 1 base and 7 bases respectively, with 10 bases between them. The CDR3 runs to 13 residues. From germline, CDR1 is LNHDA and CDR2 SQIVND (reference sequence).

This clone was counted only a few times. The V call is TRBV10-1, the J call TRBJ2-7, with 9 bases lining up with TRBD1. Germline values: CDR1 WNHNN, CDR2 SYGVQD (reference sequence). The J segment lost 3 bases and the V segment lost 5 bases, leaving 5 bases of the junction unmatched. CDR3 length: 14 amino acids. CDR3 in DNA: TGCGCCAGCAGTACAGGGGGCGCAGGCTACGAGCAGTACTTC. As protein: CASSTGGAGYEQYF.